A selection of T cell receptor beta chains follows, all from one sample in a study of blood T cell repertoires in COVID-19. Only in-frame clones appear in the TCRdb table, and some are missing; sequencing was by immunoSEQ multiplex PCR. The data show just over 150,000 clones, with 88% seen just once and more than 6.5% held by the top ten. The sequencing input was PBMCs or T cells enriched from blood (not recorded which). The receptors shown here come from a woman in her forties or fifties who had recovered from COVID-19. The conserved cysteine and the conserved F or W are not part of the CDR3 here.

j_call v_call cdr3_aa
TRBJ1-1 TRBV18 ASSGTANTEAF
TRBJ1-1 TRBV7-6 ASSLGQQNTEAF
TRBJ2-2 TRBV7-3 ASSLASGVTGELF
TRBJ2-3 TRBV11-2 ASSLALDTQY
TRBJ1-2 TRBV5-4 ASSLVGQGVGYT
TRBJ2-3 TRBV27 ASRPRGAGELYTQY
TRBJ1-3 TRBV7-6 ASSLASGNTIY
TRBJ2-3 TRBV4-2 ASSDSSGGGADTQY
TRBJ1-1 TRBV7-8 ASTVGGGHTEAF
TRBJ1-1 TRBV5-1 ASSSRAEAF
TRBJ2-3 TRBV5-1 ASSLVGGAVSDTQY
TRBJ2-3 TRBV4-2 ASSQRAGGYTDTQY
TRBJ1-4 TRBV19 ATSTGGEEKLF
TRBJ1-1 TRBV10-3 AISVGGREAF
TRBJ1-5 TRBV7-6 ASSPDGPNGGSQH
TRBJ2-2 TRBV25-1 ASKQQGDTGELF
TRBJ1-1 TRBV18 ASHATLNTEAF
TRBJ2-7 TRBV4-1 ASSQLDSDEQY
TRBJ2-2 TRBV5-1 ASSEQSGRGSGELF
TRBJ1-1 TRBV27 ASSGGHLAEAF
TRBJ2-7 TRBV29-1 SPPRSYEQY
TRBJ1-5 TRBV25-1 ASSGQRNNQPQH
TRBJ1-2 TRBV29-1 SVESRDRGTYGYT
TRBJ2-2 TRBV2 ASSGPPRELF
TRBJ2-1 TRBV7-9 ASSRQGTGGYNEQF
TRBJ1-1 TRBV11-2 ASSSPAGSGTEAF
TRBJ1-1 TRBV13 ASRYRPEGARGTEAF
TRBJ1-1 TRBV30 AWSGATAYTEAF